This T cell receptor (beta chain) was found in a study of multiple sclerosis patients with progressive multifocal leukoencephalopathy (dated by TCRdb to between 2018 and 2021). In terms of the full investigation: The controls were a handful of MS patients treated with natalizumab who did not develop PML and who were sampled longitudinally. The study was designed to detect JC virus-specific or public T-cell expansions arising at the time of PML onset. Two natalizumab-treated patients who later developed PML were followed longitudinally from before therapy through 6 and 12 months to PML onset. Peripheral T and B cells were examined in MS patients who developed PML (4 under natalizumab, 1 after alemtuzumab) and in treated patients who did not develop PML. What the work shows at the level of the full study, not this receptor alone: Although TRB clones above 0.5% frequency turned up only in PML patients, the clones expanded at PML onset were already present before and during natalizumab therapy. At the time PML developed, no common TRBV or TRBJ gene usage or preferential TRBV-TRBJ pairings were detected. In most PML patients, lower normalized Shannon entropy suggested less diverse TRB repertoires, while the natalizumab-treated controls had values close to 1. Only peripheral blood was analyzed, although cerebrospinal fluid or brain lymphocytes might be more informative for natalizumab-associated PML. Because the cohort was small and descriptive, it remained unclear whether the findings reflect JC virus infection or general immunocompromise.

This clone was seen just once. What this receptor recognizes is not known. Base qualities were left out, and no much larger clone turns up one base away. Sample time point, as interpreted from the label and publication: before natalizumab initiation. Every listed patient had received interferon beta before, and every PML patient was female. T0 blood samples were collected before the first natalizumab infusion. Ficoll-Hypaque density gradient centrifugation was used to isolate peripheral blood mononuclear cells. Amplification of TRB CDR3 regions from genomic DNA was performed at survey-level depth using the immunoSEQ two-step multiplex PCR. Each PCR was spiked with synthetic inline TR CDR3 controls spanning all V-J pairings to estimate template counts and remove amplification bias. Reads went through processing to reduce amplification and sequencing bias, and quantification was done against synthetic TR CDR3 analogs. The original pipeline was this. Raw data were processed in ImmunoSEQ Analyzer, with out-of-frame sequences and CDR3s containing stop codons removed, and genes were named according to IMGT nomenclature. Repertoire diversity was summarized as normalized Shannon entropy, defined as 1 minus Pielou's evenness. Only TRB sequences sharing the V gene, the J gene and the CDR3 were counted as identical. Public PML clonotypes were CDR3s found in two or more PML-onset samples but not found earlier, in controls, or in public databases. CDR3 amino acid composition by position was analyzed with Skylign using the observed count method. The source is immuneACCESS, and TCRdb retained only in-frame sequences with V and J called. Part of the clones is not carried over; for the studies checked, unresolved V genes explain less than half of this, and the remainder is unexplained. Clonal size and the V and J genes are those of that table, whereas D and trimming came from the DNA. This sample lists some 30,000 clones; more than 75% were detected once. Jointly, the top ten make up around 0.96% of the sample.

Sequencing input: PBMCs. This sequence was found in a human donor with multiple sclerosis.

Read as DNA, the sequence is TGTGCCAGCAGTATGATGGACCACAGGGATGCACCCCTCCACTTT. The resulting protein is CASSMMDHRDAPLHF. The rearranged segments are TRBV28 and TRBJ1-6; tentative D gene TRBD1, with 6 bases matching. Sequences MDHEN (CDR1) and SYDVKM (CDR2) are obtained from the germline V gene. The cysteine opens and the phenylalanine closes a CDR3 of 15 amino acids. Kept here is only the CDR3 DNA, which spans 45 bases and is read in frame from base 1. V drops 5 bases and J drops 11 bases, leaving 19 bases in between.